The rows below give T cell receptor beta chains drawn from one sample of a study of cytomegalovirus exposure and HLA in healthy donors. Generated by immunoSEQ multiplex PCR, the TCRdb table keeps only in-frame clones and is missing some. The table includes 150,000 to 200,000 clones, approximately 88% detected once. The specimen was PBMCs. These receptors all stem from a man aged 25-45 years in good health and CMV-seropositive. Both conserved end residues are part of each CDR3. Each record gives: V gene, J gene, D gene, clone size, CDR3 DNA, CDR3 protein. The D gene is left open where the match is weak. Size values are once, few and many counts, or a class for expanded clones, and some rows have none.

V: TRBV28
J: TRBJ1-1
D: -
size: -
DNA: TGTGCCAGCAGTTTGCGCCTCACAGGAGGGATGGGAGTGAACACTGAAGCTTTCTTT
CDR3: CASSLRLTGGMGVNTEAFF

V: TRBV19
J: TRBJ1-5
D: -
size: once
DNA: TGTGCCAGTAGACACCCGACAGTTAGCAATCAGCCCCAGCATTTT
CDR3: CASRHPTVSNQPQHF

V: TRBV15
J: TRBJ2-5
D: TRBD2
size: once
DNA: TGTGCCACCAGCAGGGTGAGCGGGGGGGCTTTCCAAGAGACCCAGTACTTC
CDR3: CATSRVSGGAFQETQYF

V: TRBV18
J: TRBJ2-5
D: -
size: -
DNA: TGTGCCAGCTCACCAGAGGAGACCCAGTACTTC
CDR3: CASSPEETQYF

V: TRBV28
J: TRBJ1-1
D: -
size: -
DNA: TGTGCCAGCAGTTTCCCCTCCCCGGGGGGGAGCACTGAAGCTTTCTTT
CDR3: CASSFPSPGGSTEAFF

V: TRBV30
J: TRBJ1-1
D: TRBD1
size: few
DNA: TGTGCCTGGGAGAAGGGGGCCGCTGAAGCTTTCTTT
CDR3: CAWEKGAAEAFF

V: TRBV10-1
J: TRBJ1-1
D: -
size: -
DNA: TGCGCCAGCAGTGAGGAGGGAGTGAACACTGAAGCTTTCTTT
CDR3: CASSEEGVNTEAFF

V: TRBV10-3
J: TRBJ1-1
D: TRBD1
size: once
DNA: TGTGCCATCAGTGATTTGGGACAGGGGGTTGGAGCTTTCTTT
CDR3: CAISDLGQGVGAFF

V: TRBV18
J: TRBJ2-7
D: TRBD2
size: -
DNA: TGTGCCAGCTCTTCGCCGACTAGCGGCTCCTACGAGCAGTACTTC
CDR3: CASSSPTSGSYEQYF

V: TRBV9
J: TRBJ2-1
D: -
size: once
DNA: TGTGCCAGCAGCCCAAGAGGGAGCAACTCCTACAATGAGCAGTTCTTC
CDR3: CASSPRGSNSYNEQFF

V: TRBV18
J: TRBJ2-7
D: TRBD1
size: -
DNA: TGTGCCAGCTCACCACCCGGGACAGGGGTTCATACCTACGAGCAGTACTTC
CDR3: CASSPPGTGVHTYEQYF

V: TRBV28
J: TRBJ2-3
D: TRBD2
size: -
DNA: TGTGCCAGCAGTCAGACTACGGGACTAGGAACAGATACGCAGTATTTT
CDR3: CASSQTTGLGTDTQYF

V: TRBV18
J: TRBJ2-3
D: -
size: -
DNA: TGTGCCGGCTCACCACGAGGAAGGCCGTCTGGTACGCAGTATTTT
CDR3: CAGSPRGRPSGTQYF

V: TRBV7-3
J: TRBJ2-5
D: -
size: -
DNA: TGTGCCAGCAGCTTAGACAGGCAAGAGACCCAGTACTTC
CDR3: CASSLDRQETQYF

V: TRBV4-1
J: TRBJ1-6
D: -
size: many
DNA: TGCGCCAGCAGCCAACAGGCCGCGGGTTCACCCCTCCACTTT
CDR3: CASSQQAAGSPLHF

V: TRBV6-6
J: TRBJ2-3
D: -
size: once
DNA: TGTGCCAGCAGGAAGGGGGGGTACACAGATACGCAGTATTTT
CDR3: CASRKGGYTDTQYF

V: TRBV18
J: TRBJ1-2
D: -
size: once
DNA: TGTGCCAGCTCACCCTCCCCGGCGGGGAGATATGGCTACACCTTC
CDR3: CASSPSPAGRYGYTF

V: TRBV27
J: TRBJ2-1
D: TRBD2
size: -
DNA: TGTGCCAGCAGTGTAACCCTAGCGGCTAGCTCCTACAATGAGCAGTTCTTC
CDR3: CASSVTLAASSYNEQFF

V: TRBV4-1
J: TRBJ2-3
D: -
size: -
DNA: TGCGCCAGCAGCCAAGATCCAGGGGCCACAGATACGCAGTATTTT
CDR3: CASSQDPGATDTQYF

V: TRBV5-6
J: TRBJ2-7
D: TRBD1
size: -
DNA: TGTGCCAGCAGCAGGACAGGGCGAGAGCAGTACTTC
CDR3: CASSRTGREQYF

V: TRBV27
J: TRBJ2-2
D: -
size: -
DNA: TGTGCCAGCAGTTTATCGGGGACAATAAGCATCGGGGAGCTGTTTTTT
CDR3: CASSLSGTISIGELFF

V: TRBV10-3
J: TRBJ2-5
D: -
size: -
DNA: TGTGCCATCAGTGAGTCGGCGTTCGGCGGGACCCAGTACTTC
CDR3: CAISESAFGGTQYF

V: TRBV28
J: TRBJ2-6
D: TRBD2
size: -
DNA: TGTGCCAGCAGCCCTCTGGGGAGGGGCGAGGCCTCTGGGGCCAACGTCCTGACTTTC
CDR3: CASSPLGRGEASGANVLTF

V: TRBV27
J: TRBJ2-3
D: -
size: -
DNA: TGTGCCAGCAGCCGACTAGTTGGGAATACGCAGTATTTT
CDR3: CASSRLVGNTQYF

V: TRBV11-2
J: TRBJ2-7
D: TRBD1
size: -
DNA: TGTGCCAGCAGCCCGGACAGGGGAATCGACGAGCAGTACTTC
CDR3: CASSPDRGIDEQYF

V: TRBV9
J: TRBJ2-7
D: TRBD2
size: -
DNA: TGTGCCAGCAGCGTAGGCAGCGGGGGCTCCTACGAGCAGTACTTC
CDR3: CASSVGSGGSYEQYF

V: TRBV7-2
J: TRBJ2-2
D: -
size: -
DNA: TGTGCCAGCAGCTTATCGCGCGGGTTGGCCGGGGAGCTGTTTTTT
CDR3: CASSLSRGLAGELFF

V: TRBV18
J: TRBJ1-2
D: -
size: -
DNA: TGTGCCAGCTCACGGGGGGTCTATGGCTACACCTTC
CDR3: CASSRGVYGYTF

V: TRBV27
J: TRBJ2-1
D: -
size: -
DNA: TGTGCCAGCAGTTTACCCCCAGGGGGGTCTGAGCAGTTCTTC
CDR3: CASSLPPGGSEQFF

V: TRBV6-6
J: TRBJ1-1
D: -
size: -
DNA: TGTGCCAGCAGGCCGGGACAATCGGGAACTGAAGCTTTCTTT
CDR3: CASRPGQSGTEAFF

V: TRBV7-8
J: TRBJ1-1
D: -
size: -
DNA: TGTGCCAGCAGCGAGAGGCCCCTGCGGGCTGAAGCTTTCTTT
CDR3: CASSERPLRAEAFF

V: TRBV28
J: TRBJ2-7
D: -
size: -
DNA: TGTGCCAGCAGTACCGGGACAATAAGAGAGCAGTACTTC
CDR3: CASSTGTIREQYF

V: TRBV2
J: TRBJ2-1
D: TRBD2
size: -
DNA: TGTGCCAGCAGTGGGACTAGCGGGGGGGCCAATGAGCAGTTCTTC
CDR3: CASSGTSGGANEQFF

V: TRBV30
J: TRBJ2-7
D: TRBD1
size: few
DNA: TGTGCCTGGAGCCCGGGACAGGTGGGCGAGCAGTACTTC
CDR3: CAWSPGQVGEQYF

V: TRBV27
J: TRBJ1-5
D: -
size: -
DNA: TGTGCCAGCAGTTTAAACACAGGGTCGGGTCAGCCCCAGCATTTT
CDR3: CASSLNTGSGQPQHF

V: TRBV25-1
J: TRBJ1-3
D: TRBD1
size: -
DNA: TGTGCCAGTACAGGGGGCTCCTCTGGAAACACCATATATTTT
CDR3: CASTGGSSGNTIYF

V: TRBV5-1
J: TRBJ1-2
D: -
size: -
DNA: TGCGCCAGCAGCTTGGGACAGCCGAATCATGGCTACACCTTC
CDR3: CASSLGQPNHGYTF

V: TRBV2
J: TRBJ2-1
D: TRBD2
size: -
DNA: TGTGCCAGCAGTCCCCGTTCCCCCGGGACTAGCGCCTACAATGAGCAGTTCTTC
CDR3: CASSPRSPGTSAYNEQFF

V: TRBV19
J: TRBJ2-7
D: TRBD1
size: -
DNA: TGTGCCAGTAGTATTGGACAGGGGTTTTCCTACGAGCAGTACTTC
CDR3: CASSIGQGFSYEQYF

V: TRBV6-6
J: TRBJ1-1
D: TRBD1
size: -
DNA: TGTGCCAGCCACAATCCAGGGGGAGAGGGCACTGAAGCTTTCTTT
CDR3: CASHNPGGEGTEAFF

V: TRBV10-3
J: TRBJ2-7
D: TRBD2
size: -
DNA: TGTGCCATCAGTGACCTTCCCGGGACTAGCGGATACGAGCAGTACTTC
CDR3: CAISDLPGTSGYEQYF

V: TRBV6-5
J: TRBJ2-7
D: -
size: -
DNA: TGTGCCAGCAGCTGGGGGGAAAGGAGCGAGCAGTACTTC
CDR3: CASSWGERSEQYF

V: TRBV6-5
J: TRBJ2-3
D: -
size: -
DNA: TGTGCCAGCAGTTCGCTCGGGGCAGATACGCAGTATTTT
CDR3: CASSSLGADTQYF

V: TRBV1
J: TRBJ1-2
D: -
size: -
DNA: TGCACCAGCAGCCAAGATCCGACACTTCCTAACTATGGCTACACCTTC
CDR3: CTSSQDPTLPNYGYTF

V: TRBV11-2
J: TRBJ2-7
D: TRBD1
size: -
DNA: TGTGCCAGCAGCTTCACCGGGACAGTTTACGAGCAGTACTTC
CDR3: CASSFTGTVYEQYF

V: TRBV5-4
J: TRBJ1-1
D: TRBD1
size: -
DNA: TGTGCCAGCAGCTCGACAGGGGAGGGGAACACTGAAGCTTTCTTT
CDR3: CASSSTGEGNTEAFF

V: TRBV28
J: TRBJ2-1
D: TRBD2
size: -
DNA: TGTGCCAGCAGTTCTAGCGGGAGGGCCTACAATGAGCAGTTCTTC
CDR3: CASSSSGRAYNEQFF

V: TRBV30
J: TRBJ1-4
D: TRBD1
size: -
DNA: TGTGCCTGGAGTCCGGGGACAGGGGATGAAAAACTGTTTTTT
CDR3: CAWSPGTGDEKLFF

V: TRBV7-9
J: TRBJ2-5
D: -
size: -
DNA: TGTGCCAGCAGCTCCCCAGGGTTCCGAAGTAGGGAGACCCAGTACTTC
CDR3: CASSSPGFRSRETQYF

V: TRBV7-2
J: TRBJ1-6
D: -
size: -
DNA: TGTGCCAGCAGCTCTATGGGGGGGGATAATTCACCCCTCCACTTT
CDR3: CASSSMGGDNSPLHF

V: TRBV7-6
J: TRBJ1-3
D: -
size: -
DNA: TGTGCCAGCAGCTCACTCCCTGGCTCTGGAAACACCATATATTTT
CDR3: CASSSLPGSGNTIYF

V: TRBV6-1
J: TRBJ2-2
D: TRBD1
size: -
DNA: TGTGCCAGCAGGGACAGGGCCGGGGAGCTGTTTTTT
CDR3: CASRDRAGELFF

V: TRBV18
J: TRBJ2-1
D: TRBD1
size: -
DNA: TGTGCCAGCTCGTCCCGGGACAGCTCCGATGAGCAGTTCTTC
CDR3: CASSSRDSSDEQFF

V: TRBV19
J: TRBJ2-2
D: -
size: -
DNA: TGTGCCAGTAGTATAAACCGGGATAAAAACACCGGGGAGCTGTTTTTT
CDR3: CASSINRDKNTGELFF

V: TRBV28
J: TRBJ2-7
D: TRBD2
size: -
DNA: TGTGCCAGCAGTTTGGGGCGGGAGGATGTGTACGAGCAGTACTTC
CDR3: CASSLGREDVYEQYF